This TCR beta chain was found in a study of vaccination and CD4 T cells after COVID-19. On the study more broadly: With a range of 35 to 161, the median interval from diagnosis to drawing post-COVID samples was about 100 days.

Germline CDR1 reads MNHNS; CDR2 reads SASEGT. Trimming removed 3 bases from V and 6 bases from J, with 18 bases in between. The CDR3 runs 15 residues. Of note for this clonotype: Its antigen remains unknown.

The study sequenced cultured CD4+ T cell DNA using the Oncomine TCR Beta short-read assay. TCRdb re-analysed the PCR reads in MiXCR, keeping a single row per CDR3 protein. The sample records 6,500 or so distinct CDR3 sequences, around 50% being singletons. The treatment is: roughly ten-day PBMC culture with coronavirus spike peptide pools or control peptides (ViraFEST assay). From the unexposed donor, CD4+ T cells were collected ahead of the COVID-19 pandemic (2011-2018). Sequencing was performed on CD4+ T cells from blood, cultured in vitro. The chain carries TRBV6-1 and TRBJ2-7; D possibly matches TRBD1 or TRBD2 (5 bases each). The source of this sequence is a human donor in good health. The CDR3 region has the DNA TGTGCCAGCAGTGACCAAACGGGACGGGTTCGCGAGCAGTACTTC. Translating it yields CASSDQTGRVREQYF.